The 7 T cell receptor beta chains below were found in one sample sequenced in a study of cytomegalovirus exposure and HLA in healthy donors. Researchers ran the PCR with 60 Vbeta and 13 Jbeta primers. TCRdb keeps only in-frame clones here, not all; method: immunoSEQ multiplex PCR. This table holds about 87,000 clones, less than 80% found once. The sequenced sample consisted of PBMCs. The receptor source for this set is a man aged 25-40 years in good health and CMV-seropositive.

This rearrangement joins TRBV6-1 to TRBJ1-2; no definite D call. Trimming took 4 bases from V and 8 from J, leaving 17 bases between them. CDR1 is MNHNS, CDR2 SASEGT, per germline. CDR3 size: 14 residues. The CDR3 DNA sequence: TGTGCCAGCAGTGCCTCCTCGTACCCGAGGGGCTACACCTTC. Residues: CASSASSYPRGYTF.

CDR3 protein: CASSLRRVGANEKLFF. Here the CDR3 DNA reads TGTGCCAGCAGCTTAAGGCGGGTTGGGGCTAATGAAAAACTGTTTTTT. The rearrangement joins TRBV11-2 to TRBJ1-4; D remains unclear. V lost 2 bases, J lost 3 bases, and 13 bases lay in between. The CDR3 runs to 16 residues. The germline V gene encodes CDR1 SGHAT and CDR2 FQNNGV. The full variable domain, with the rest looked up from reference TRBV11-2 and TRBJ1-4, is EAGVAQSPRYKIIEKRQSVAFWCNPISGHATLYWYQQILGQGPKLLIQFQNNGVVDDSQLPKDRFSAERLKGVDSTLKIQPAKLEDSAVYLCASSLRRVGANEKLFFGSGTQLSVL.

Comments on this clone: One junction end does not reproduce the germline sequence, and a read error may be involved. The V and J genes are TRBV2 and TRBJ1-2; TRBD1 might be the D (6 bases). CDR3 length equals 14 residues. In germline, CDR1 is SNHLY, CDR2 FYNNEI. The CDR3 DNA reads TGTGCCAGCAGTGGGAGGACAGCCCTCTATGGCTACCCCTTC. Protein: CASSGRTALYGYPF.

The CDR3 sequence: CASSLYGTENEQYF. The CDR3 DNA reads as TGTGCCAGCAGCTTATACGGGACAGAGAACGAGCAGTACTTC. This chain links TRBV11-1 with TRBJ2-7; 7 bases are a match to TRBD1. The CDR3 contains 14 residues. The V gene end was trimmed by 2 bases and the J gene end by 5 bases; junction bases not matched to a gene: 6. The germline V gene encodes CDR1 SGHAT and CDR2 FQDESV (reference sequence).

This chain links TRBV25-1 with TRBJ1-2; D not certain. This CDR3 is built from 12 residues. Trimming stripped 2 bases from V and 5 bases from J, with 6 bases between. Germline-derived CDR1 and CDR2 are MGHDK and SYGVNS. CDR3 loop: CASSEVAYGYTF. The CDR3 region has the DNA TGTGCCAGCAGTGAAGTAGCGTATGGCTACACCTTC.

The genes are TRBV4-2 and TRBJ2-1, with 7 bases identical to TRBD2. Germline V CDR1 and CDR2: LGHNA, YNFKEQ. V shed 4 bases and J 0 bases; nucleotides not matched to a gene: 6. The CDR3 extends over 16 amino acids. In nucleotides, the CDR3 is TGTGCCAGCAGCCCCTCTAGCGGAAGCTCCTACAATGAGCAGTTCTTC. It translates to CASSPSSGSSYNEQFF.

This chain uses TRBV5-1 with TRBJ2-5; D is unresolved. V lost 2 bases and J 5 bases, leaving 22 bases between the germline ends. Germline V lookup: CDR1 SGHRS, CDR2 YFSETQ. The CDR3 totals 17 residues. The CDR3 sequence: CASSFQVARQRWETQYF. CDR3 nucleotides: TGCGCCAGCAGCTTTCAAGTAGCACGGCAGCGATGGGAGACCCAGTACTTC. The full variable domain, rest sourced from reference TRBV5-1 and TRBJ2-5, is KAGVTQTPRYLIKTRGQQVTLSCSPISGHRSVSWYQQTPGQGLQFLFEYFSETQRNKGNFPGRFSGRQFSNSRSEMNVSTLELGDSALYLCASSFQVARQRWETQYFGPGTRLLVL.